This T cell receptor beta chain was sequenced during a study of T cell responses to AZD1222 COVID-19 vaccine. Study results and limitations: Of spike-specific TCRs, nearly half reportedly target regions left unmutated in variants. Donors, mostly white British, included more females; clonal diversity was possibly underestimated. Distributed over spike, vaccine-associated CD4 TCRs predominated at 160-218 and 743-854. The study sampled repertoires only after the peak T cell response.

Data came from immunoSEQ multiplex PCR; TCRdb stores just in-frame clones and leaves some out. The sample carries more than 150,000 clones, around 85% recorded once. J was trimmed by 7 bases and V by 4 bases; bases with no gene match: 10. The CDR3 contains 16 residues. Looked up from germline, CDR1 is PRHDT and CDR2 is FYEKMQ (reference sequence). With regard to this clone: Its target is not known.

The rearrangement links TRBV13 to TRBJ2-3; 11 bases are shared with TRBD2. Material: peripheral blood, obtained after recovery from COVID-19. The sequence was obtained from an adult who had recovered from COVID-19. The CDR3 nucleotides read TGTGCCAGCAGCTCGGCCCTAGCGGGGGGCCCGTATACGCAGTATTTT. Its protein product is CASSSALAGGPYTQYF. Combining the CDR3 with reference TRBV13 and TRBJ2-3 gives the whole variable domain AAGVIQSPRHLIKEKRETATLKCYPIPRHDTVYWYQQGPGQDPQFLISFYEKMQSDKGSIPDRFSAQQFSDYHSELNMSSLELGDSALYFCASSSALAGGPYTQYFGPGTRLTVL.